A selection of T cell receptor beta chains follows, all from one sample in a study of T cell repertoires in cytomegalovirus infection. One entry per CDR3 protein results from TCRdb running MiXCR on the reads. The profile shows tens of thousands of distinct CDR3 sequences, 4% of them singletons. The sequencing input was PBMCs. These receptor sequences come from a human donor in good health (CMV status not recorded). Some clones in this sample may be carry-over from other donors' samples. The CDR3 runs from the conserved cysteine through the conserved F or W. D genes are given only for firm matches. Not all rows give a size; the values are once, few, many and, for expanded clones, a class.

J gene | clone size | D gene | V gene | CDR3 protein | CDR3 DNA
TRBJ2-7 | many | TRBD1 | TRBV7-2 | CASTGQGRSSVYEQYF | TGTGCCAGCACCGGACAGGGCAGATCTAGCGTCTACGAGCAGTACTTC
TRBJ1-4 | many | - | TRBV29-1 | CSVGSGQWDEKLFF | TGCAGCGTTGGATCGGGGCAGTGGGATGAAAAACTGTTTTTT
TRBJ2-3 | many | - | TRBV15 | CATSREAATDTQYF | TGTGCCACCAGCAGAGAGGCAGCTACAGATACGCAGTATTTT
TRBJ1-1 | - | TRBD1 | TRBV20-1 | CSARVAGGSTEAFF | TGCAGTGCTAGAGTAGCAGGGGGAAGCACTGAAGCTTTCTTT
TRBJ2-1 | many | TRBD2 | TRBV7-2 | CASSLRGRSGSYNEQFF | TGTGCCAGCAGCTTAAGAGGAAGGAGCGGGAGCTACAATGAGCAGTTCTTC
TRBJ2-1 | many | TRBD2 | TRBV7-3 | CASSRGLPENNEQFF | TGTGCCAGCAGCCGGGGACTACCGGAGAACAATGAGCAGTTCTTC
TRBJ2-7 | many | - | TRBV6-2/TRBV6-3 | CASSYTDSSYEQYF | TGTGCCAGCAGTTACACCGATAGCTCCTACGAGCAGTACTTC
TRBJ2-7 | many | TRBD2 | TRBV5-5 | CASRPAGGLAGDYEQYF | TGTGCCAGCAGACCCGCCGGAGGACTAGCGGGAGATTACGAGCAGTACTTC
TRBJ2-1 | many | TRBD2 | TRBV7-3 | CASSFGGRAHEQFF | TGTGCCAGCAGCTTTGGCGGGAGGGCCCATGAGCAGTTCTTC
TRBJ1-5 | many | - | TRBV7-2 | CASSLQGWGNQPQHF | TGTGCCAGCAGCTTACAGGGTTGGGGCAATCAGCCCCAGCATTTT
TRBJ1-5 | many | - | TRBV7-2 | CASSQSVASNQPQHF | TGTGCCAGCAGCCAGTCAGTGGCTAGCAATCAGCCCCAGCATTTT
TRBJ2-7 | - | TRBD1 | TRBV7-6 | CASSLISQGPEQYF | TGTGCCAGCAGCTTAATCTCACAGGGGCCCGAGCAGTACTTC
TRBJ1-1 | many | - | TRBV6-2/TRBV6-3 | CASSDDTEAFF | TGTGCCAGCAGCGACGACACTGAAGCTTTCTTT
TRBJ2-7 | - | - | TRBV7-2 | CASSLTWDFSYEQYF | TGTGCCAGCAGCTTGACTTGGGACTTCTCCTACGAGCAGTACTTC
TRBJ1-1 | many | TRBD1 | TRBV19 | CASSIGTGGQAFF | TGTGCCAGTAGTATAGGGACAGGGGGCCAAGCTTTCTTT
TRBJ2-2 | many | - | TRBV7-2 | CASSPSRRASTGELFF | TGTGCCAGCAGCCCTTCGAGGAGGGCGAGCACCGGGGAGCTGTTTTTT
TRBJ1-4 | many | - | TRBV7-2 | CASSLRDGEKLFF | TGTGCCAGCAGCTTAAGGGACGGTGAAAAACTGTTTTTT
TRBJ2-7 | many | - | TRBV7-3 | CASSLSPPGEQYF | TGTGCCAGCAGCTTAAGTCCTCCTGGCGAGCAGTACTTC
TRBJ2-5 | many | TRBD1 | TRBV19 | CASSTRDREETQYF | TGTGCCAGTAGTACTCGGGACAGGGAGGAGACCCAGTACTTC
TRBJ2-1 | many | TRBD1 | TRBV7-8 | CASSLEDRGDNEQFF | TGTGCCAGCAGCTTAGAAGACAGGGGAGACAATGAGCAGTTCTTC
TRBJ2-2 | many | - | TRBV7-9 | CASSPIGRVTGELFF | TGTGCCAGCAGCCCAATCGGCCGCGTCACCGGGGAGCTGTTTTTT
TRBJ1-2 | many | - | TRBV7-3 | CASSLPGTLYGYTF | TGTGCCAGCAGCCTCCCCGGGACCCTCTATGGCTACACCTTC
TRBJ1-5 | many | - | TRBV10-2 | CASSSRRDNQPQHF | TGCGCCAGTTCTAGTCGCAGGGATAATCAGCCCCAGCATTTT
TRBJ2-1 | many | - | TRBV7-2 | CASSSEQLGYNEQFF | TGTGCCAGCAGCTCTGAACAGCTTGGCTACAATGAGCAGTTCTTC
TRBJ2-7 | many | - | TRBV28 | CASSFGEYEQYF | TGTGCCAGCAGTTTCGGAGAATACGAGCAGTACTTC
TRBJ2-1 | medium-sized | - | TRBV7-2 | CASSPRGSNEQFF | TGTGCCAGCAGCCCGAGGGGGTCCAATGAGCAGTTCTTC
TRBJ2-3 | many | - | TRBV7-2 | CASSLAGYTQYF | TGTGCCAGCAGCTTAGCAGGATATACGCAGTATTTT
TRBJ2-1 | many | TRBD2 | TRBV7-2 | CASRRTSGQYNEQFF | TGTGCCAGCAGACGGACTAGCGGACAGTACAATGAGCAGTTCTTC
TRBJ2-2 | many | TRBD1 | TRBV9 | CASSVSGQYTGELFF | TGTGCCAGCAGCGTATCGGGACAGTACACCGGGGAGCTGTTTTTT
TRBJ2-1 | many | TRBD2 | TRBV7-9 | CASSPDMWGGSYNEQFF | TGTGCCAGCAGCCCAGATATGTGGGGGGGCTCCTACAATGAGCAGTTCTTC
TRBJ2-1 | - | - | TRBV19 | CASSIRGGLSYNEQFF | TGTGCCAGTAGTATAAGGGGCGGCCTCTCCTACAATGAGCAGTTCTTC